The text below deals with one TCR beta chain. Profiled with immunoSEQ multiplex PCR; TCRdb holds only in-frame clones, not every one. Seen here are nearly 2 million clones, roughly 94% observed once, and the top ten hold 0.95% to 1.5%. The data are from a study of shared clonotypes between healthy human individuals. As defined, naive CD8 cells were CD45RO-negative and positively selected for CCR7, with terminally differentiated effector memory CD45RA+ cells excluded. Trimming pared 3 bases from V and 5 bases from J, leaving 10 bases between. CDR1 is LNHDA, CDR2 SQIVND, per germline (reference sequence). The CDR3 totals 13 residues.

This TCR came from a man aged 18 to 35 in good health. The chain carries TRBV19 and TRBJ2-5; D gene uncertain. Sample: naive CD8+ T cells sorted from blood. The CDR3 protein is CASSIVLGETQYF. DNA for the CDR3: TGTGCCAGTAGTATTGTCCTGGGGGAGACCCAGTACTTC.